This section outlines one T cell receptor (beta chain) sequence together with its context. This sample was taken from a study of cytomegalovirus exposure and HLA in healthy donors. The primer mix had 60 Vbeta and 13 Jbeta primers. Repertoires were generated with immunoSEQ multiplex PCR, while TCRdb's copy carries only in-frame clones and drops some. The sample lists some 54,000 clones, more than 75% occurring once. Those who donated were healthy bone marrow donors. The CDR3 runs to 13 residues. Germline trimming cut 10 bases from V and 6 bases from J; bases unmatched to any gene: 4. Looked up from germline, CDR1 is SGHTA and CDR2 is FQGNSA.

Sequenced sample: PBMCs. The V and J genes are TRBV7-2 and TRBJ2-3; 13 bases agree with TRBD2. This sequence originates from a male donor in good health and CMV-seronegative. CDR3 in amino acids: CTIQGLAGDTQYF. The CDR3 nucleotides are TGTACCATTCAGGGACTAGCGGGGGATACGCAGTATTTT.